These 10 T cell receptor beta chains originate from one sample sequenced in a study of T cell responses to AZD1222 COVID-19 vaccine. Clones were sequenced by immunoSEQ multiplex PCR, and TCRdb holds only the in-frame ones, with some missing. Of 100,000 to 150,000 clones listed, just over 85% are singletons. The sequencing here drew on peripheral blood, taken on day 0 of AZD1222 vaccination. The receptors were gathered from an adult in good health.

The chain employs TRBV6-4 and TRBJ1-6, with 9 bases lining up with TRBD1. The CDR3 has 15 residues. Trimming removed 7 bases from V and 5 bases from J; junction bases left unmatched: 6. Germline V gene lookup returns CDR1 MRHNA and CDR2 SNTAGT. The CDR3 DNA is TGTGCCAGCAAATTGGGACAGGGTAATAATTCACCCCTCCACTTT. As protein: CASKLGQGNNSPLHF.

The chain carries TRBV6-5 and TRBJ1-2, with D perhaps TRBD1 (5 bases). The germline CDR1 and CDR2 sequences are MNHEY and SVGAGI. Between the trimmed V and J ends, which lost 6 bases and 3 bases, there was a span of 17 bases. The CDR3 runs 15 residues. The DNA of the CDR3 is TGTGCCAGCAGGGAGGGGCCCCAGATTTACTATGGCTACACCTTC. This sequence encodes CASREGPQIYYGYTF.

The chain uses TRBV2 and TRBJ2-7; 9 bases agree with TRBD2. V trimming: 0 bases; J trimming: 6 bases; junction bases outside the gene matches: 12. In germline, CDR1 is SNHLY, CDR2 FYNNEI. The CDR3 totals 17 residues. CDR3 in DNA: TGTGCCAGCAGTGAAGCGCTTCCAGGCGGGGGGGCCCTCGAGCAGTACTTC. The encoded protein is CASSEALPGGGALEQYF.

The CDR3 region has the DNA TGTGCCAGCAGCCATGGGCAGGGGCCCTACGAGCAGTACTTC. This codes for CASSHGQGPYEQYF. The rearrangement uses TRBV14 and TRBJ2-7, with D possibly being TRBD1 (6 bases). Looked up from germline, CDR1 is SGHDN and CDR2 is FVKESK. This CDR3 region has 14 residues. V was pared by 3 bases and J by 2 bases, with 11 bases between.

CDR3 protein: CASSRWGGQSTEAFF. The DNA of the CDR3 is TGTGCCAGCAGTCGTTGGGGGGGGCAGAGCACTGAAGCTTTCTTT. This rearrangement joins TRBV28 to TRBJ1-1, with D possibly TRBD1 on 6 matching bases. There are 15 residues in the CDR3. Germline CDR1 and CDR2: MDHEN and SYDVKM. V shed 5 bases and J shed 4 bases, with 17 bases lying between them.

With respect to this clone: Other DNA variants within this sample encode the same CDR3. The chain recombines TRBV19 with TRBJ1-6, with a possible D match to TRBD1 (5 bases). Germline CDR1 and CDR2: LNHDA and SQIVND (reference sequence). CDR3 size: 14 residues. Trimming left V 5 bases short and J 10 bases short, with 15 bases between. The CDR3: CASSPQGGDSPLHF. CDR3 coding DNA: TGTGCCAGTAGTCCCCAGGGAGGAGACTCACCCCTCCACTTT.

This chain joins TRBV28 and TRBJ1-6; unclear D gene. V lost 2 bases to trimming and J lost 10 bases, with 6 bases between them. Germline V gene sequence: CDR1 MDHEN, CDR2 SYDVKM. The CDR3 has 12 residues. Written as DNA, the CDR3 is TGTGCCAGCAGTTTAGCCCCGTCACCCCTCCACTTT. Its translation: CASSLAPSPLHF.

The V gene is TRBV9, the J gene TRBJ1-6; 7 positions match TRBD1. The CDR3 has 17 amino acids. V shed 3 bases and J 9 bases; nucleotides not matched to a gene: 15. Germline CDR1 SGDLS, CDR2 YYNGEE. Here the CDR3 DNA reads TGTGCCAGCAGCGCCCACGGCGGCAGGGGGAAGGGTTCACCCCTCCACTTT. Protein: CASSAHGGRGKGSPLHF.

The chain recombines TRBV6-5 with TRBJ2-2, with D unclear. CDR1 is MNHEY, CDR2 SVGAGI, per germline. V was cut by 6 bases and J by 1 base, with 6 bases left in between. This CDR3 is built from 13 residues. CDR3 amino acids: CASSARNTGELFF. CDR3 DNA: TGTGCCAGCAGCGCGCGGAACACCGGGGAGCTGTTTTTT.

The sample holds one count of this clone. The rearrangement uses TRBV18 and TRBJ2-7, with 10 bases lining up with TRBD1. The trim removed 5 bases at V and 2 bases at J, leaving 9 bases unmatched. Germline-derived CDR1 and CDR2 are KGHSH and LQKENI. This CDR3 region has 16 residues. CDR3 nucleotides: TGTGCCAGCTCAACAACCGGGACAGGGGCCGCCTACGAGCAGTACTTC. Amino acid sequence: CASSTTGTGAAYEQYF.